The subject of this entry is one TCR beta chain. Its cognate antigen is unknown. Libraries were prepared by immunoSEQ multiplex PCR; TCRdb keeps only in-frame clonotypes and omits some of them. The sample has some 86,000 clones, 92% seen once. This specimen belongs to a study of T cell responses to AZD1222 COVID-19 vaccine. Findings of the study overall: Reportedly, close to half of spike-specific TCRs are directed against unmutated variant regions. Donors, mostly white British, included more females; clonal diversity was possibly underestimated.

This CDR3 comprises 12 residues. The V gene's germline CDR1 is PRHDT and CDR2 FYEKMQ (reference sequence). The V end was cut by 2 bases, the J end by 8 bases, with 6 bases between. This specimen consisted of peripheral blood, obtained on day 0 of AZD1222 vaccination. This sequence joins TRBV13 and TRBJ1-4, with D uncertain. The receptor was derived from an adult in good health. The CDR3 DNA is TGTGCCAGCAGCTTAAACCGGGAAAAACTGTTTTTT. This encodes CASSLNREKLFF.